This T cell receptor beta chain was profiled in a study of post-analysis software for immune sequencing data. As for the study in general: Several disease courses (relapsing-remitting, secondary progressive and progressive-relapsing) of multiple sclerosis were included.

Overall study findings and caveats: Five or six TRBV segments were significantly more frequent in patients than in controls. TRBV5-6, TRBV5-1 and TRBV20-1 were among these segments. Under the F measure, samples that were prepared in one batch clustered strongly together. Controls' normalized Chao1 diversity significantly exceeded that of multiple sclerosis patients.

Prepared TCR beta cDNA libraries contained unique molecular identifiers. Once roughly 0.95 to 10 million T cells were used, roughly 490,000 cDNA molecules resulted. TCRdb redid the calling of the PCR reads with MiXCR, one entry per CDR3 protein. The table includes hundreds of thousands of distinct CDR3 sequences, about 32% detected once. There are 13 residues in the CDR3. Germline CDR1 reads MDHEN; CDR2 reads SYDVKM. To note about this clonotype: As yet, its antigen is unknown.

What was sequenced was blood. The chain carries TRBV28 and TRBJ2-4, with D possibly being TRBD1 (7 bases). The J call may be incorrect, as the DNA end agrees better with TRBJ2-7. This clonotype was sampled from a girl aged 5 to 17 with multiple sclerosis. CDR3 nucleotide sequence: TGTGCCAACAGAGTCAGGGGGGCCTACGAGCAGTACTTC. It specifies CANRVRGAYEQYF.